The T cell receptor (beta chain) described here comes from a study of identical twins. TCRdb called the 5' RACE reads again in MiXCR, with one record for every CDR3 protein. The repertoire holds just under 650,000 distinct CDR3 sequences, with just over 7% as singletons. Study-level findings and limits: Beta out-of-frame twin sharing showed a weaker excess. Insertions were fewer in abundant cord blood beta clonotypes, whereas memory repertoires showed none of this pattern. There is a chance that invariant MAIT and iNKT cells partially muddied zero-insertion analyses.

The sample holds a few counts of this clonotype. Antigen: not known. The data also belong to a second study, concerning yellow fever vaccine responses in identical twins.

The TCR originated in a woman between 18 and 29 years old in good health. The sequencing input was PBMCs.

Written as DNA, the CDR3 is TGTGCCAGCAGCCTTTTGTGGGGTTCCGAGCAGTACTTC. Encoded protein: CASSLLWGSEQYF. The chain joins TRBV12-3 or TRBV12-4 to TRBJ2-7; D unclear. The length of the CDR3 is 13 residues. Deletions cut 6 bases from V and 6 bases from J, with 15 bases between.